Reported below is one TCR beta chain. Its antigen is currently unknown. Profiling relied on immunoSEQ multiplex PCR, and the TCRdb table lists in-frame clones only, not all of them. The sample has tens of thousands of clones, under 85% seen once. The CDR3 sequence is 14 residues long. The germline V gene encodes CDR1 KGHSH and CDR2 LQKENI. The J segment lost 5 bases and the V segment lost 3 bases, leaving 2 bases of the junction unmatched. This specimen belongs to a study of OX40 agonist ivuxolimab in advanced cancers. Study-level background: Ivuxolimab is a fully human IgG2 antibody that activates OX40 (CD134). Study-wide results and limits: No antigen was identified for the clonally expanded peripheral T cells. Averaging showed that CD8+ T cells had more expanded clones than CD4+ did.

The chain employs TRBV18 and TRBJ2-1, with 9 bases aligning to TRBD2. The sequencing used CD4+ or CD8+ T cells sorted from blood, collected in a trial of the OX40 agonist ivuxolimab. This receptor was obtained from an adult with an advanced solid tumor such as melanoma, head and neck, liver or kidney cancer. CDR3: CASSPSGSHNEQFF. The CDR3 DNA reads TGTGCCAGCTCACCTAGCGGGAGCCACAATGAGCAGTTCTTC.